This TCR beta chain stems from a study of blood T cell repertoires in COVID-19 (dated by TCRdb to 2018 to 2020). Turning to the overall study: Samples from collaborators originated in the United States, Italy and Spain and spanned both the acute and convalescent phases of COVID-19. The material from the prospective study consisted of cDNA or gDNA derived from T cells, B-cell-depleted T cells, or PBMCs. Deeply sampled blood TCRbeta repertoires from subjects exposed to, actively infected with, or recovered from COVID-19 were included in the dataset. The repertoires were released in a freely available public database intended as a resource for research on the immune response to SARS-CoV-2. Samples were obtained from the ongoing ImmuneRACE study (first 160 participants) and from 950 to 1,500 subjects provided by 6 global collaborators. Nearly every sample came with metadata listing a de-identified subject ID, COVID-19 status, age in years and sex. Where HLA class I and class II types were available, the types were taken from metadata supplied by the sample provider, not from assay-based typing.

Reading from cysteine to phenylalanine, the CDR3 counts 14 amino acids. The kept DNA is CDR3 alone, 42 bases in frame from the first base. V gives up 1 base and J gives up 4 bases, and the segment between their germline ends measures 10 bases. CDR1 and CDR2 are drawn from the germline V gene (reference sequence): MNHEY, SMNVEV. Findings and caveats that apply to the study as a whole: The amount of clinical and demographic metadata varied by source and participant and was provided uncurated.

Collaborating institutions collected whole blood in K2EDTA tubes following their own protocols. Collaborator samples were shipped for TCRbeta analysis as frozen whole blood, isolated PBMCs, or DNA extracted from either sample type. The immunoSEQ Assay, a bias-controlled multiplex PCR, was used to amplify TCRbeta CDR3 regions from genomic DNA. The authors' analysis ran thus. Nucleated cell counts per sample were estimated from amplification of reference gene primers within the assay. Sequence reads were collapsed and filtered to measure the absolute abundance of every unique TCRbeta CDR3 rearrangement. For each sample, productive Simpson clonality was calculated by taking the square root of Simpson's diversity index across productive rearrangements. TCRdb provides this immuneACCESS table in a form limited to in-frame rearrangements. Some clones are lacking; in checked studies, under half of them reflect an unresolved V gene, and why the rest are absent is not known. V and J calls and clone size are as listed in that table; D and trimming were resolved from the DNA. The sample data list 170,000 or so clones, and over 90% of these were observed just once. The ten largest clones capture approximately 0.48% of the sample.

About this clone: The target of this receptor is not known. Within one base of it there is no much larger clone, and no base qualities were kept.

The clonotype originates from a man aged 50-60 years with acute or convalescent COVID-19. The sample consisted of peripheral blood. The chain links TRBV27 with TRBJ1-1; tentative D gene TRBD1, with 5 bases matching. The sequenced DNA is TGTGCCAGCAGTTTATTTCAGGGAGGCACTGAAGCTTTCTTT. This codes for CASSLFQGGTEAFF.